This T cell receptor beta chain was profiled in a study of T cells in Graves' hyperthyroidism and ophthalmopathy. About the study: Peripheral blood sampling occurred at initial diagnosis, before any treatment.

This CDR3 is 15 amino acids long. In germline, CDR1 is SGHAT, CDR2 FQNNGV. Study-wide findings and caveats: A 13 V-J model separated ophthalmopathy from stable hyperthyroidism. Prediction of ophthalmopathy progression came a median approximately 6 months pre-onset.

RNA transcripts were the template for amplifying TCR beta CDR3 regions. The TCR CDR3 was amplified in a first-round RT-PCR using the HTBI primer set. TCRdb recomputed calls from the multiplex PCR reads with MiXCR, one row per CDR3 protein. The sample has roughly 500,000 distinct CDR3 sequences; about 22% are singletons. This clonotype turned up a few times. The antigen is unknown. The junction does not match germline at one end; this may be a read error. Fresh peripheral blood, 10 ml, was the source of the PBMCs. The specimen was blood. This sequence originates from a woman aged 70-85 years with Graves' ophthalmopathy. The V and J genes are TRBV11-2 and TRBJ2-3; D possibly corresponds to TRBD1 (5 bases). CDR3 nucleotides: TGTGCCAGCAGCCCAGGGCTTACCTACACAGATGCGCAGTATTTT. Protein sequence: CASSPGLTYTDAQYF.